This T cell receptor beta chain was captured in a study of T cells after yellow fever vaccination. The overall study: Fractions with few cells were prepared using SMART-Seq v4 Ultra Low Input.

CDR3 length equals 15 residues. Germline assignment: CDR1 MGHDK and CDR2 SYGVNS. V gave up 3 bases and J gave up 2 bases, with 12 bases separating them. The authors made TCR cDNA by 5'RACE template switching, adding a universal primer site and UMIs. One entry per CDR3 protein results from TCRdb running MiXCR on the 5' RACE reads. The sample includes a few hundred thousand distinct CDR3 sequences, less than 4.5% of them seen just once. Many counts were recorded for this clonotype. This specimen was PBMCs, taken on the day of the yellow fever booster vaccination. The sequence came from a young man who received the YFV17D yellow fever vaccine. The J gene is TRBJ2-3, the V gene TRBV25-1, with D perhaps assigned TRBD1 or TRBD2 (5 bases each). The CDR3 protein is CASSDWDPPTDTQYF. The DNA of the CDR3 is TGTGCCAGCAGTGATTGGGACCCCCCCACAGATACGCAGTATTTT.